This T cell receptor beta chain was sequenced for a study of blood T cell repertoires in COVID-19. The overall study: The analysed material was cDNA or gDNA that came from T cells, B-cell-depleted T cells, or PBMCs.

CDR3 length: 13 amino acids. Trimming left V 6 bases short and J 0 bases short, with 9 bases between. Per germline, CDR1 SEHNR and CDR2 FQNEAQ (reference sequence). Some clones are missing from TCRdb's copy, which holds only in-frame ones; the method was immunoSEQ multiplex PCR. The table records more than 95,000 clones, around three quarters of them present only once. The TCR originated in a man between 65 and 85 years old with acute or convalescent COVID-19. The V call is TRBV7-9, the J call TRBJ2-7; no definite D call. The sequenced sample consisted of peripheral blood. The CDR3 loop is CASSAQVSYEQYF. As DNA, the CDR3 is TGTGCCAGCAGTGCCCAGGTCTCCTACGAGCAGTACTTC.